The clone carrying this T cell receptor beta chain was seen a few times. CDR3 length: 15 residues. V was trimmed by 2 bases and J by 1 base, leaving 11 bases between them. Germline-derived CDR1 and CDR2 are LGHDT and YNNKEL (reference sequence). This sample stems from a study of patients and donors after allogeneic stem cell transplantation. TCRdb itself ran the RT-PCR reads through MiXCR, one entry per CDR3 protein. The sample has about a million distinct CDR3 sequences, roughly 18% seen once. The sample consisted of blood, either unsorted or a sorted T cell fraction (not recorded which). The chain is built from TRBV3-1 and TRBJ2-5; D remains ambiguous. The receptor comes from a human donor who was either an allogeneic HSCT recipient or a stem cell or donor lymphocyte infusion donor (not recorded which). It is not recorded whose cells these are; they may come from a transplant donor. CDR3 region: CASSQTLETQETQYF. The CDR3 nucleotides are TGTGCCAGCAGCCAAACTCTGGAAACCCAAGAGACCCAGTACTTC.